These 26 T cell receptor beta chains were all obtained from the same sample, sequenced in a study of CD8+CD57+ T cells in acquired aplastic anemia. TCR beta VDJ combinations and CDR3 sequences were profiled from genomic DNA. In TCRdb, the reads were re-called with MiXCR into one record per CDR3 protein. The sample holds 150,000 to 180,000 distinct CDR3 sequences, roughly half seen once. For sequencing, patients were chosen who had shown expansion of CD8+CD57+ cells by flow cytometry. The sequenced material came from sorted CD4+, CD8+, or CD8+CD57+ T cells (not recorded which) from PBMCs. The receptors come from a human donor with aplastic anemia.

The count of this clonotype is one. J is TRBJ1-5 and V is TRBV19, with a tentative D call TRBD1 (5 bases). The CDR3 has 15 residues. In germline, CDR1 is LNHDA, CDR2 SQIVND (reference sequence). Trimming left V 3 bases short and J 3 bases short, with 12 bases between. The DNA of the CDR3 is TGTGCCAGTAGTATGCGGGGGACTCACAATCAGCCCCAGCATTTT. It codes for CASSMRGTHNQPQHF.

CDR3 in amino acids: CSVRDGQETQYF. The CDR3 coding sequence is TGCAGCGTCCGGGACGGCCAAGAGACCCAGTACTTC. The chain links TRBV29-1 to TRBJ2-5; D possibly uses TRBD1 or TRBD2 (5 bases each). The CDR3 length is 12 residues. Trimming pared 6 bases from V and 1 base from J, leaving 9 bases between. CDR1 is SQVTM, CDR2 ANQGSEA, per germline.

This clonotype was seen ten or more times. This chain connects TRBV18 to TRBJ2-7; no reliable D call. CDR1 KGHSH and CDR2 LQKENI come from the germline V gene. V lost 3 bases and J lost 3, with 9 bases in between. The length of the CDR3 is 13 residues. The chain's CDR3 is CASSPTEIYEQYF. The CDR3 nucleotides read TGTGCCAGCTCACCGACCGAGATCTACGAGCAGTACTTC. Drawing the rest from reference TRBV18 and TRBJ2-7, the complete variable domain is NAGVMQNPRHLVRRRGQEARLRCSPMKGHSHVYWYRQLPEEGLKFMVYLQKENIIDESGMPKERFSAEFPKEGPSILRIQQVVRGDSAAYFCASSPTEIYEQYFGPGTRLTVT.

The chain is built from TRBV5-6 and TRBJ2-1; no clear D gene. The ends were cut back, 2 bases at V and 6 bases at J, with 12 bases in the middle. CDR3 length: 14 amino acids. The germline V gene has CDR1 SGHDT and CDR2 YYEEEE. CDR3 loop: CASSFSGRSNEQFF. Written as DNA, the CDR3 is TGTGCCAGCAGCTTTTCGGGCAGAAGCAATGAGCAGTTCTTC.

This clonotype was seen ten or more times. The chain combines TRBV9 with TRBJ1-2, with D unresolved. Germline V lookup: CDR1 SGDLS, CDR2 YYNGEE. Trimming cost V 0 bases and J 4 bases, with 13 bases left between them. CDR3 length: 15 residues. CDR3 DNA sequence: TGTGCCAGCAGCGTAGTGAAGGAGACTGGCTATGGCTACACCTTC. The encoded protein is CASSVVKETGYGYTF.

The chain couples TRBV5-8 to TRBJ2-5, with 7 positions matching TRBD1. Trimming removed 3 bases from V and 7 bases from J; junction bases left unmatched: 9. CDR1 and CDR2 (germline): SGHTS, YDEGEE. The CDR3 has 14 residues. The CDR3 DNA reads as TGTGCCAGCAGCTCAGGGGACAGCAAAGGGACCCAGTACTTC. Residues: CASSSGDSKGTQYF. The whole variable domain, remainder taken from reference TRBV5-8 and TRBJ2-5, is EAGVTQSPTHLIKTRGQQATLRCSPISGHTSVYWYQQALGLGLQFLLWYDEGEERNRGNFPPRFSGRQFPNYSSELNVNALELEDSALYLCASSSGDSKGTQYFGPGTRLLVL.

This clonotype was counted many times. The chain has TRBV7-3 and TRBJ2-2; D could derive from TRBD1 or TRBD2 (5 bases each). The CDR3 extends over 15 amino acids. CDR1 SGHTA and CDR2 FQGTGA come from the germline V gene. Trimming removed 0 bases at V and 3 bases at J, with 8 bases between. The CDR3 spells CASSLTRGDTGELFF. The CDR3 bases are TGTGCCAGCAGCTTAACCAGAGGGGACACCGGGGAGCTGTTTTTT.

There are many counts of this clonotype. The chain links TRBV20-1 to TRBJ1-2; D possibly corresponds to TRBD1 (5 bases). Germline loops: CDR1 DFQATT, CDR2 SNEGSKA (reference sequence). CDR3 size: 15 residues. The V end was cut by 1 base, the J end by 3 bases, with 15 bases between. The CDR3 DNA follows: TGCAGTGCTAGAGGACGTGGGGGGTATGACTATGGCTACACCTTC. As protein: CSARGRGGYDYGYTF.

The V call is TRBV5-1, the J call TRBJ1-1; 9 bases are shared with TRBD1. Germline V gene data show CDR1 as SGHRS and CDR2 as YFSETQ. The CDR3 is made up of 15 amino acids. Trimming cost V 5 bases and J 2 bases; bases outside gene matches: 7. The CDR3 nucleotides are TGCGCCAGCAGGGCCGGGACAGGGCGAAACACTGAAGCTTTCTTT. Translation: CASRAGTGRNTEAFF.

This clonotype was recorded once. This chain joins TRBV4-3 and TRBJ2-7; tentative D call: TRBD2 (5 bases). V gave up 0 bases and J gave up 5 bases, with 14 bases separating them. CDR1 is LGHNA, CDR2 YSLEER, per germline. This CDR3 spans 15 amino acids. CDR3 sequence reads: CASSQEASGGNEQYF. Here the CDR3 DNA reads TGCGCCAGCAGCCAAGAAGCGAGCGGTGGGAACGAGCAGTACTTC.

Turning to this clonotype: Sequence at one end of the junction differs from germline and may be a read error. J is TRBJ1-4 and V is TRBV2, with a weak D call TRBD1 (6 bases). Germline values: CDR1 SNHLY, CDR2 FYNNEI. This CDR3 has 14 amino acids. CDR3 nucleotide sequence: TGCGCCAGCAGTGGGGGCAGGGCTGATGAAAAACTGTTTTTT. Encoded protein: CASSGGRADEKLFF.

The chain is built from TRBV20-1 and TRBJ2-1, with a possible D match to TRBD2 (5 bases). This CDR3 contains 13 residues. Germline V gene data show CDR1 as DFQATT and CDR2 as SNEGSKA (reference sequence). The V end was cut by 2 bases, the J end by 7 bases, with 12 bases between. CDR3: CSARRRVNNEQFF. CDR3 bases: TGCAGTGCTAGACGGCGGGTGAATAATGAGCAGTTCTTC.

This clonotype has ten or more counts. CDR3 residues: CASAQGNEQFF. The CDR3 nucleotides read TGTGCCAGCGCACAGGGGAATGAGCAGTTCTTC. The chain combines TRBV25-1 with TRBJ2-1; TRBD1 matches at 7 bases. Germline CDR1 MGHDK, CDR2 SYGVNS. The CDR3 runs to 11 residues. V dropped 8 bases and J dropped 7; count of bases not matched to a gene: 2.

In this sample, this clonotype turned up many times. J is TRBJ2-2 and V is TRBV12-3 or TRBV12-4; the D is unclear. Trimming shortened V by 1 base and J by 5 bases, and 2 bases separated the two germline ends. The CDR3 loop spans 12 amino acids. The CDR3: CASSLVTGELFF. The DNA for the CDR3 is TGTGCCAGCAGTTTAGTTACCGGGGAGCTGTTTTTT.

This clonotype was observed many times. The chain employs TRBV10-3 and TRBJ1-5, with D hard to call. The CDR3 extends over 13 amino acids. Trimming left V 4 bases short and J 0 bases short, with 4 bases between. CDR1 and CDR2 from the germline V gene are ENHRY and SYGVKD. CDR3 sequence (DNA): TGTGCCATCAGTGCCGCTAGCAATCAGCCCCAGCATTTT. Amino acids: CAISAASNQPQHF.

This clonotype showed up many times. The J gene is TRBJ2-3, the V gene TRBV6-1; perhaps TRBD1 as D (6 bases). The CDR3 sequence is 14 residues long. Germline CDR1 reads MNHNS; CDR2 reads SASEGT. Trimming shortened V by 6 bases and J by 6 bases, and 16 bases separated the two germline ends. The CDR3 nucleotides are TGTGCCAGCAGCCTTGAACAGGGTGCGGATACGCAGTATTTT. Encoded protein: CASSLEQGADTQYF.

The CDR3 here is CASSQVLGEEQYF. The CDR3 region has the DNA TGCGCCAGCAGCCAAGTCTTGGGGGAAGAGCAGTACTTC. The genes are TRBV4-3 and TRBJ2-7, with D possibly being TRBD1 or TRBD2 (5 bases each). Germline CDR1 and CDR2: LGHNA and YSLEER. Trimming removed 1 base at V and 7 bases at J, with 11 bases between. The length of the CDR3 is 13 residues.

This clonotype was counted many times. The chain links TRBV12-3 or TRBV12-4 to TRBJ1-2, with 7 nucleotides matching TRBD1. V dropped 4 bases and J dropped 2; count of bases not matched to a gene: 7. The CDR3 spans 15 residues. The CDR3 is CASSSSSTGNYGYTF. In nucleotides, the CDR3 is TGTGCCAGCAGTTCCTCCTCGACAGGGAACTATGGCTACACCTTC.

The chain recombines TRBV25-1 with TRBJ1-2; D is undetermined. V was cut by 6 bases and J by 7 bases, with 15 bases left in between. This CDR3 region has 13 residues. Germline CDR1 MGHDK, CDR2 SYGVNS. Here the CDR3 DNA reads TGTGCCAGCAGACGAGATGAAGGTTTTGGCTACACCTTC. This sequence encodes CASRRDEGFGYTF.

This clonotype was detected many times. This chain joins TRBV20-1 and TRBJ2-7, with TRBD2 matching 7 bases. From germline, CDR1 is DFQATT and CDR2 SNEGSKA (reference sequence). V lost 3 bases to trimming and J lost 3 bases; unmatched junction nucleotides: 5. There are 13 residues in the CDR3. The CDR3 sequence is CSARDREDYEQYF. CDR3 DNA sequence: TGCAGTGCTAGGGACCGGGAGGACTACGAGCAGTACTTC.

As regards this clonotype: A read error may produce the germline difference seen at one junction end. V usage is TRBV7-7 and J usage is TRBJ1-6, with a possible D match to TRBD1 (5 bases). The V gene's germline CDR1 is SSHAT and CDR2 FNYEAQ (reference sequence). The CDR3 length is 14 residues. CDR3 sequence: CASSSGTGNSPLHF. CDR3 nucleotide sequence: TGTGCTAGCAGCTCTGGGACCGGTAATTCACCCCTCCACTTT.

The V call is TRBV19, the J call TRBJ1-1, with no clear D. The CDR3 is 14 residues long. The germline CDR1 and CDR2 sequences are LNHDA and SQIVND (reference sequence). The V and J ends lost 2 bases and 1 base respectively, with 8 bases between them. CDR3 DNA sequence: TGTGCCAGTAGTATAAATCCGAGGAACACTGAAGCTTTCTTT. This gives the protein CASSINPRNTEAFF. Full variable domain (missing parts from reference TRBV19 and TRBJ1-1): DGGITQSPKYLFRKEGQNVTLSCEQNLNHDAMYWYRQDPGQGLRLIYYSQIVNDFQKGDIAEGYSVSREKKESFPLTVTSAQKNPTAFYLCASSINPRNTEAFFGQGTRLTVV.

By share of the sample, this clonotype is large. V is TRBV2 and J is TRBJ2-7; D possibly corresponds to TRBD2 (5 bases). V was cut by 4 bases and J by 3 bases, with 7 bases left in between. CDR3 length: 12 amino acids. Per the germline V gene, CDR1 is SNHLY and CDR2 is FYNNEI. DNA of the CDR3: TGTGCCAGCAGTGTGAGGGACTACGAGCAGTACTTC. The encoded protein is CASSVRDYEQYF.

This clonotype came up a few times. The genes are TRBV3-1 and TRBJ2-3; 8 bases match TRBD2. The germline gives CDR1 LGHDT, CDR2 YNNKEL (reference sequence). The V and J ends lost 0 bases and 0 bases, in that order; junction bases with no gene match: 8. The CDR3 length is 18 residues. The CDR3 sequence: CASSQDRAGAYSTDTQYF. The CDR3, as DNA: TGTGCCAGCAGCCAAGATCGAGCGGGGGCCTATAGCACAGATACGCAGTATTTT.

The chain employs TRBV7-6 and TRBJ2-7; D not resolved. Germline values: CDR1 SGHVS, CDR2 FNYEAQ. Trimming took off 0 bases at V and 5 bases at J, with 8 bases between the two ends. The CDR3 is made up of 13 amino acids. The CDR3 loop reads CASSLAPSDEQYF. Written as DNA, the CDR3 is TGTGCCAGCAGCTTAGCGCCCAGTGACGAGCAGTACTTC. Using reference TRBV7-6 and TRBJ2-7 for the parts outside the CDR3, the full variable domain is GAGVSQSPRYKVTKRGQDVALRCDPISGHVSLYWYRQALGQGPEFLTYFNYEAQQDKSGLPNDRFSAERPEGSISTLTIQRTEQRDSAMYRCASSLAPSDEQYFGPGTRLTVT.

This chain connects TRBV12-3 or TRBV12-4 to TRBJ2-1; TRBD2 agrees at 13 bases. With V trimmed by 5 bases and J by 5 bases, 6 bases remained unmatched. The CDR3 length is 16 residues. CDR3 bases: TGTGCCAGCAGTAAGCAAGGACTAGCGGGAGACAATGAGCAGTTCTTC. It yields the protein CASSKQGLAGDNEQFF.